These 20 T cell receptor beta chains were sequenced from one sample in a study of blood T cell repertoires in COVID-19. Clones were sequenced by immunoSEQ multiplex PCR, and TCRdb holds only the in-frame ones, with some missing. The sample records around 99,000 clones, 80% to 85% being singletons. The sequencing input was peripheral blood. These receptors all stem from a human donor in a cohort sampled during active COVID-19.

The genes are TRBV4-2 and TRBJ1-2, with TRBD1 identical over 8 bases. This CDR3 has 15 amino acids. The junction had 9 bases not matched to a gene; V was cut back by 1 base and J by 8 bases. Germline values: CDR1 LGHNA, CDR2 YNFKEQ. CDR3 sequence: CASSQGQGSSGGYTF. In nucleotides, the CDR3 is TGTGCCAGCAGCCAAGGACAGGGGAGCTCCGGCGGCTACACCTTC.

The chain joins TRBV7-2 to TRBJ1-4; 9 positions agree with TRBD1. In germline, CDR1 is SGHTA, CDR2 FQGNSA. The junction had 6 bases not matched to a gene; V was cut back by 6 bases and J by 7 bases. This CDR3 spans 14 amino acids. The CDR3 is CASRWDRDGEKLFF. DNA for the CDR3: TGTGCCAGCAGATGGGACAGGGACGGTGAAAAACTGTTTTTT.

This clone was found once. This chain links TRBV30 with TRBJ2-1; D may be TRBD2 (7 bases). CDR1 is GTSNPN and CDR2 is SVGIG in the germline V gene (reference sequence). The CDR3 is made up of 13 amino acids. The ends were cut back, 4 bases at V and 9 bases at J, with 16 bases in the middle. DNA for the CDR3: TGTGCCTGGAATCGGGGGGCATCAGTTGAGCAGTTCTTC. Amino acids: CAWNRGASVEQFF.

The V gene is TRBV7-3, the J gene TRBJ1-1, with a tentative D call TRBD1 (5 bases). The CDR3 totals 15 residues. Germline V gene data show CDR1 as SGHTA and CDR2 as FQGTGA. The V gene lost 3 bases and the J gene lost 1 base, with 12 bases spanning the gap. The CDR3 is CASSFDPDRNTEAFF. The DNA for the CDR3 is TGTGCCAGCAGCTTTGACCCCGACAGGAACACTGAAGCTTTCTTT.

V gene TRBV12-3 or TRBV12-4 combines with J gene TRBJ1-6, with 8 positions matching TRBD1. The V and J ends lost 6 bases and 13 bases, in that order; junction bases with no gene match: 8. This CDR3 spans 13 amino acids. CDR3 sequence (DNA): TGTGCCAGCAGGTACACAGGGGGGAGGCCCCTCCACTTT. This codes for CASRYTGGRPLHF.

In its sample, this clone was seen a few times. The genes are TRBV11-3 and TRBJ1-5; 8 nucleotides agree with TRBD1. The J segment lost 4 bases and the V segment lost 2 bases, leaving 7 bases of the junction unmatched. Germline CDR1 SGHNT, CDR2 YENEEA. The CDR3 is 16 amino acids. CDR3 sequence: CASSLLHRGGNQPQHF. CDR3 DNA: TGTGCCAGCAGCTTATTACACAGGGGGGGAAATCAGCCCCAGCATTTT.

The V gene is TRBV24-1, the J gene TRBJ1-2; TRBD1 matches 8 bases. CDR3 length equals 14 residues. Germline V gene data show CDR1 as KGHDR and CDR2 as SFDVKD. Germline trimming cut 4 bases from V and 4 bases from J; bases unmatched to any gene: 4. The CDR3 DNA sequence: TGTGCCACCAGTGACCATGGACAGGGCTATGGCTACACCTTC. Translated, it gives CATSDHGQGYGYTF.

The chain is built from TRBV27 and TRBJ1-1; D gene ambiguous. This CDR3 is built from 14 residues. CDR1 and CDR2 from the germline V gene are MNHEY and SMNVEV (reference sequence). With 6 bases removed from V and 0 bases from J, the gap between germline ends came to 11 bases. The CDR3 protein is CASRAESLNTEAFF. The CDR3 nucleotides are TGTGCCAGCAGGGCCGAATCGCTGAACACTGAAGCTTTCTTT.

The chain is built from TRBV4-3 and TRBJ1-1, with D perhaps matching TRBD1 (6 bases). The V end was cut by 0 bases, the J end by 4 bases, with 6 bases between. Looked up from germline, CDR1 is LGHNA and CDR2 is YSLEER. The CDR3 has 13 residues. DNA of the CDR3: TGCGCCAGCAGCCAAGAAGGGGGCACTGAAGCTTTCTTT. Protein product: CASSQEGGTEAFF.

V and J are TRBV9 and TRBJ1-2; D remains unclear. Trimming shortened V by 4 bases and J by 4 bases, and 8 bases separated the two germline ends. The CDR3 spans 12 residues. Germline lookup yields CDR1 SGDLS and CDR2 YYNGEE. The CDR3 DNA follows: TGTGCCAGCAGCCCCGCCGGCTATGGCTACACCTTC. As protein: CASSPAGYGYTF.

This chain links TRBV5-4 with TRBJ2-3; D gene ambiguous. With 1 base removed from V and 9 bases from J, the gap between germline ends came to 9 bases. The CDR3 loop spans 12 amino acids. Per germline, CDR1 SGHNT and CDR2 YYREEE (reference sequence). The CDR3: CASSLYPSTQYF. CDR3 in DNA: TGTGCCAGCAGCTTGTACCCGAGCACGCAGTATTTT.

The chain is built from TRBV10-3 and TRBJ2-5; the match to TRBD1 covers 10 bases. Germline loops: CDR1 ENHRY, CDR2 SYGVKD. Losses at the gene ends were 4 bases for V and 5 bases for J; bases not matched to a gene: 7. The CDR3 covers 15 residues. CDR3 protein: CAISGDRGPEETQYF. In DNA, the CDR3 is TGTGCCATCAGTGGTGACAGGGGGCCGGAGGAGACCCAGTACTTC.

This clone was counted only a few times. The chain carries TRBV27 and TRBJ1-1, with D possibly being TRBD1 (6 bases). The germline CDR1 and CDR2 sequences are MNHEY and SMNVEV (reference sequence). V lost 5 bases to trimming and J lost 7 bases, with 11 bases between them. The CDR3 is 12 amino acids. This CDR3 reads CASSPDRREAFF. For the CDR3, the DNA is TGTGCCAGCAGTCCGGACAGACGTGAAGCTTTCTTT.

The chain carries TRBV5-1 and TRBJ2-7, with 10 nucleotides matching TRBD2. The germline V gene encodes CDR1 SGHRS and CDR2 YFSETQ. The V segment lost 3 bases and the J segment 6 bases; nucleotides outside the gene matches: 18. The CDR3 runs to 18 residues. The CDR3 sequence: CASSSPASGSLSSGEQYF. CDR3 nucleotide sequence: TGCGCCAGCAGCTCCCCGGCTAGCGGGAGCCTATCATCTGGCGAGCAGTACTTC. Together with reference TRBV5-1 and TRBJ2-7, the CDR3 gives the full variable domain: KAGVTQTPRYLIKTRGQQVTLSCSPISGHRSVSWYQQTPGQGLQFLFEYFSETQRNKGNFPGRFSGRQFSNSRSEMNVSTLELGDSALYLCASSSPASGSLSSGEQYFGPGTRLTVT.

The chain joins TRBV29-1 to TRBJ1-1; TRBD1 is a possible D gene (6 bases). V lost 0 bases and J lost 1, with 18 bases in between. CDR1 and CDR2 (germline): SQVTM, ANQGSEA. CDR3 size: 17 residues. Here the CDR3 reads CSVEDMAGDLANTEAFF. DNA of the CDR3: TGCAGCGTTGAAGATATGGCAGGGGACCTTGCGAACACTGAAGCTTTCTTT.

This rearrangement joins TRBV12-3 or TRBV12-4 to TRBJ2-3; TRBD2 is a possible D gene (6 bases). Trimming pared 4 bases from V and 8 bases from J, leaving 13 bases between. The CDR3 is 13 amino acids. The CDR3 is CASSSPTSFTQYF. The DNA of the CDR3 is TGTGCCAGCAGTTCCCCCACTAGCTTTACGCAGTATTTT.

The chain links TRBV18 to TRBJ2-6; 9 positions agree with TRBD2. This CDR3 spans 19 amino acids. From germline, CDR1 is KGHSH and CDR2 LQKENI. The trim removed 0 bases at V and 1 base at J, leaving 7 bases unmatched. The CDR3 region has the DNA TGTGCCAGCTCACCACCGAACGCGGGAGGGAATTCTGGGGCCAACGTCCTGACTTTC. This codes for CASSPPNAGGNSGANVLTF. The whole variable domain, filled in from reference TRBV18 and TRBJ2-6, reads NAGVMQNPRHLVRRRGQEARLRCSPMKGHSHVYWYRQLPEEGLKFMVYLQKENIIDESGMPKERFSAEFPKEGPSILRIQQVVRGDSAAYFCASSPPNAGGNSGANVLTFGAGSRLTVL.

The V and J genes are TRBV18 and TRBJ1-2; 9 nucleotides match TRBD1. Germline CDR1 reads KGHSH; CDR2 reads LQKENI. The CDR3 has 15 amino acids. The V and J ends lost 3 bases and 8 bases, in that order; junction bases with no gene match: 10. Here the CDR3 reads CASSPETGGRSGYTF. Written as DNA, the CDR3 is TGTGCCAGCTCACCCGAGACAGGGGGAAGGAGCGGCTACACCTTC.

The chain couples TRBV9 to TRBJ2-3, with 10 bases fitting TRBD1. Per the germline V gene, CDR1 is SGDLS and CDR2 is YYNGEE. The CDR3 runs to 15 residues. Trimming removed 3 bases from V and 5 bases from J; junction bases left unmatched: 6. The CDR3 coding sequence is TGTGCCAGCAGCGGTACCGGGACAGGGGTAGATACGCAGTATTTT. Its translation is CASSGTGTGVDTQYF.

On this clone itself: The sample carries other DNA sequences with the same CDR3. Here the CDR3 reads CASSFPTGTGAFF. The CDR3 DNA reads TGTGCCAGCAGTTTCCCGACCGGGACAGGGGCGTTCTTC. The chain carries TRBV6-2 or TRBV6-3 and TRBJ2-1; 10 bases align to TRBD1. The CDR3 spans 13 residues. V lost 4 bases, J lost 15 bases, and 9 bases stayed unmatched. The germline V gene encodes CDR1 MNHEY and CDR2 SVGEGT.